Shown below are 29 T cell receptor beta chains from a single sample sequenced in a study of Ad26.COV2.S vaccination and SARS-CoV-2 variants. Specified treatment: some 19 received Ad26.COV2.S at low or high dose, single or two shots; several received placebo; per-sample allocation not given. Sample collection was performed on day 63 after the first vaccine or placebo injection. The protocol was immunoSEQ multiplex PCR, while the TCRdb copy is restricted to in-frame clones and leaves out a portion. The table records 400,000 or so clones, about nine tenths of them present only once. Sequenced material: peripheral blood, taken in a trial of Ad26.COV2.S vaccine versus placebo. The receptors here all came from a person aged 18 to 59 who received the Ad26.COV2.S COVID-19 vaccine or a placebo.

The V gene is TRBV27, the J gene TRBJ2-1, with 13 bases matching TRBD2. The junction had 3 bases not matched to a gene; V was cut back by 3 bases and J by 4 bases. Germline values: CDR1 MNHEY, CDR2 SMNVEV (reference sequence). The CDR3 contains 16 residues. The CDR3 here is CASSLGLAGTYNEQFF. In DNA, the CDR3 is TGTGCCAGCAGTTTGGGACTAGCGGGGACATACAATGAGCAGTTCTTC.

This chain uses TRBV21-1 with TRBJ1-4. TRBV21-1 is a pseudogene. The CDR3 runs 15 residues. This chain's CDR3 is CASIETAATNEKLFF. Here the CDR3 DNA reads TGTGCCAGCATAGAAACAGCGGCAACTAATGAAAAACTGTTTTTT.

The chain is built from TRBV5-1 and TRBJ1-1; 7 positions agree with TRBD1. The V segment lost 5 bases and the J segment 6 bases; nucleotides outside the gene matches: 13. The germline gives CDR1 SGHRS, CDR2 YFSETQ. This CDR3 contains 15 residues. The CDR3 here is CASSGGTGEGSEAFF. As DNA, the CDR3 is TGCGCCAGCAGTGGGGGAACAGGGGAGGGGTCTGAAGCTTTCTTT.

The genes are TRBV29-1 and TRBJ1-1; D perhaps matches TRBD1 (5 bases). Germline V gene sequence: CDR1 SQVTM, CDR2 ANQGSEA. V was shortened by 4 bases and J by 0 bases, with 15 bases between the two germline ends. This CDR3 region has 15 residues. Here the CDR3 reads CSVGLYGAMNTEAFF. The CDR3 DNA reads TGCAGCGTTGGCCTTTACGGGGCGATGAACACTGAAGCTTTCTTT.

The genes are TRBV4-1 and TRBJ2-1; TRBD1 matches 7 bases. The J segment lost 4 bases and the V segment lost 2 bases, leaving 2 bases of the junction unmatched. The CDR3 has 14 amino acids. From germline, CDR1 is MGHRA and CDR2 YSYEKL. CDR3: CASSQYRGYNEQFF. The CDR3 DNA sequence: TGCGCCAGCAGCCAATACAGGGGTTACAATGAGCAGTTCTTC.

This clone was picked up a small number of times. The chain combines TRBV7-2 with TRBJ1-6; 9 nucleotides match TRBD1. In germline, CDR1 is SGHTA, CDR2 FQGNSA. There are 16 residues in the CDR3. After removal of 5 bases from V and 6 bases from J, the junction contained 8 bases not matched to a gene. The CDR3 sequence is CASSAGTGRSNSPLHF. CDR3 coding DNA: TGTGCCAGCAGCGCTGGGACAGGGCGGAGTAATTCACCCCTCCACTTT.

J is TRBJ2-1 and V is TRBV11-2, with 7 bases identical to TRBD2. The CDR3 has 14 amino acids. V lost 6 bases, J lost 1 base, and 3 bases stayed unmatched. Germline V gene data show CDR1 as SGHAT and CDR2 as FQNNGV. The CDR3 nucleotides read TGTGCCAGCAGGAAACTAGCGTCCTACAATGAGCAGTTCTTC. Amino acid sequence: CASRKLASYNEQFF. Using reference TRBV11-2 and TRBJ2-1 for the parts outside the CDR3, the full variable domain is EAGVAQSPRYKIIEKRQSVAFWCNPISGHATLYWYQQILGQGPKLLIQFQNNGVVDDSQLPKDRFSAERLKGVDSTLKIQPAKLEDSAVYLCASRKLASYNEQFFGPGTRLTVL.

The genes are TRBV2 and TRBJ1-4, with no clear D. Germline-derived CDR1 and CDR2 are SNHLY and FYNNEI. Trimming cost V 6 bases and J 0 bases, with 11 bases left between them. The CDR3 contains 15 residues. CDR3 residues: CASRKEISTNEKLFF. The CDR3 coding sequence is TGTGCCAGCAGAAAGGAGATATCAACTAATGAAAAACTGTTTTTT.

The sample holds one count of this clone. V usage is TRBV7-9 and J usage is TRBJ2-1; TRBD2 agrees at 7 bases. Germline CDR1 reads SEHNR; CDR2 reads FQNEAQ (reference sequence). V was pared by 6 bases and J by 2 bases, with 7 bases of the junction left unmatched. The CDR3 loop spans 15 amino acids. The CDR3 DNA is TGTGCCAGCAGGGCCATCGGACTAGCCTACAATGAGCAGTTCTTC. This translates into CASRAIGLAYNEQFF. The full variable domain, completed using reference TRBV7-9 and TRBJ2-1, is DTGVSQNPRHKITKRGQNVTFRCDPISEHNRLYWYRQTLGQGPEFLTYFQNEAQLEKSRLLSDRFSAERPKGSFSTLEIQRTEQGDSAMYLCASRAIGLAYNEQFFGPGTRLTVL.

This clone was counted once. The CDR3 DNA is TGTGCCAGCAGTTTACTGCCCCTGGGGCAGCCCCAGCATTTT. Its protein is CASSLLPLGQPQHF. The chain recombines TRBV27 with TRBJ1-5; unclear D gene. The CDR3 is made up of 14 amino acids. The V end lost 2 bases, the J end lost 7 bases, and 12 bases lay between the germline ends. Germline V CDR1 and CDR2: MNHEY, SMNVEV (reference sequence).

The rearrangement links TRBV7-8 to TRBJ2-7; D is tentatively TRBD1 or TRBD2 (5 bases each). The V gene lost 4 bases and the J gene lost 5 bases, with 15 bases spanning the gap. The CDR3 contains 14 residues. Germline loops: CDR1 SGHVS, CDR2 FQNEAQ. The CDR3 sequence is CASSSSNGANEQYF. The CDR3 DNA follows: TGTGCCAGCAGCTCTAGCAATGGGGCGAACGAGCAGTACTTC.

This clone was counted a single time. The rearrangement joins TRBV6-5 to TRBJ2-7; D gene unclear. V lost 8 bases to trimming and J lost 0 bases, with 11 bases between them. This CDR3 spans 13 amino acids. Germline CDR1 MNHEY, CDR2 SVGAGI. DNA for the CDR3: TGTGCCAGCTCGGCCGTTACCTCCTACGAGCAGTACTTC. Its protein product is CASSAVTSYEQYF.

This chain joins TRBV6-2 or TRBV6-3 and TRBJ2-7; D ambiguous. Trimming removed 5 bases from V and 5 bases from J, with 16 bases in between. The germline V gene encodes CDR1 MNHEY and CDR2 SVGEGT. This CDR3 is built from 14 residues. The chain's CDR3 is CASSPRSHGHEQYF. The CDR3 DNA follows: TGTGCCAGCAGTCCCCGGTCCCACGGCCACGAGCAGTACTTC.

This chain connects TRBV11-2 to TRBJ2-7, with no clear D. Germline CDR1 reads SGHAT; CDR2 reads FQNNGV. The CDR3 is 13 residues long. V lost 1 base to trimming and J lost 7 bases, with 11 bases between them. CDR3 in DNA: TGTGCCAGCAGCTTAGGGGGTGTGGAAGAGCAGTACTTC. As protein: CASSLGGVEEQYF. The whole variable domain, filled in from reference TRBV11-2 and TRBJ2-7, reads EAGVAQSPRYKIIEKRQSVAFWCNPISGHATLYWYQQILGQGPKLLIQFQNNGVVDDSQLPKDRFSAERLKGVDSTLKIQPAKLEDSAVYLCASSLGGVEEQYFGPGTRLTVT.

There are a few counts of this clone. This sample includes further DNA sequences coding for the same CDR3. The V and J genes are TRBV5-1 and TRBJ1-1, with D unresolved. The CDR3 extends over 14 amino acids. Trimming stripped 0 bases from V and 1 base from J, with 7 bases between. CDR1 SGHRS and CDR2 YFSETQ come from the germline V gene. Here the CDR3 reads CASSLVSGNTEAFF. The DNA for the CDR3 is TGCGCCAGCAGCTTGGTTTCGGGGAACACTGAAGCTTTCTTT.

The chain couples TRBV4-1 to TRBJ2-3; TRBD2 aligns across 10 bases. Per germline, CDR1 MGHRA and CDR2 YSYEKL. J gave up 7 bases and V 2 bases, and 9 bases lay outside the gene matches. CDR3 length equals 16 residues. CDR3 sequence: CASSQRAGGNPHTQYF. CDR3 DNA: TGCGCCAGCAGCCAAAGAGCGGGGGGGAACCCTCATACGCAGTATTTT.

The chain couples TRBV12-3 or TRBV12-4 to TRBJ1-2; no clear D gene. V shed 3 bases and J shed 8 bases, with 10 bases lying between them. CDR3 length equals 12 residues. The CDR3 is CASSLGFGGYTF. Written as DNA, the CDR3 is TGTGCCAGCAGTTTGGGTTTTGGCGGCTACACCTTC.

The J gene is TRBJ2-3, the V gene TRBV18, with D perhaps matching TRBD1 or TRBD2 (6 bases each). There are 15 residues in the CDR3. V was clipped by 10 bases and J by 3 bases, with 20 bases between them. Germline-derived CDR1 and CDR2 are KGHSH and LQKENI. The DNA for the CDR3 is TGTGCCACCCGTGAAGGGGGGCGCCCAACAGATACGCAGTATTTT. Protein: CATREGGRPTDTQYF.

The gene calls are TRBV29-1 and TRBJ2-4; 10 bases fit TRBD1. This CDR3 is built from 14 residues. The V and J ends lost 3 bases and 8 bases, in that order; junction bases with no gene match: 7. Germline V gene lookup returns CDR1 SQVTM and CDR2 ANQGSEA. The CDR3: CSVDMTGTGDIQYF. The CDR3 nucleotides read TGCAGCGTTGATATGACCGGGACAGGGGACATTCAGTACTTC.

This clone was detected only once. V gene TRBV24-1 combines with J gene TRBJ2-1, with D hard to call. Trimming took off 12 bases at V and 0 bases at J, with 8 bases between the two ends. This CDR3 region has 12 residues. CDR1 KGHDR and CDR2 SFDVKD come from the germline V gene. The CDR3 region has the DNA TGTGCCTCCTCCGACTCCTACAATGAGCAGTTCTTC. Its translation is CASSDSYNEQFF.

V is TRBV11-2 and J is TRBJ1-3; D gene ambiguous. Germline V lookup: CDR1 SGHAT, CDR2 FQNNGV. The length of the CDR3 is 12 residues. Trimming cost V 1 base and J 3 bases, with 1 base left between them. The CDR3 is CASSLGGNTIYF. CDR3 bases: TGTGCCAGCAGCTTAGGTGGAAACACCATATATTTT.

The gene calls are TRBV7-8 and TRBJ2-3, with 12 positions matching TRBD2. With 4 bases clipped from V and 5 bases from J, the junction kept 4 bases outside the gene matches. Germline CDR1 is SGHVS and CDR2 is FQNEAQ. This CDR3 has 15 residues. DNA for the CDR3: TGTGCCAGCAGCTCGGGACTAGCGGGCCGAGATACGCAGTATTTT. Its protein product is CASSSGLAGRDTQYF.

The chain is built from TRBV21-1 and TRBJ1-4. TRBV21-1 represents a pseudogene. This CDR3 spans 21 amino acids. CDR3 residues: CASSKSRGAGIGYATNEKLFF. CDR3 in DNA: TGTGCCAGCAGCAAATCGAGGGGGGCAGGTATAGGATACGCAACTAATGAAAAACTGTTTTTT.

The rearrangement joins TRBV18 to TRBJ1-6; no clear D gene. V was pared by 3 bases and J by 5 bases, with 11 bases between. CDR1 and CDR2 from the germline V gene are KGHSH and LQKENI. The CDR3 has 15 residues. CDR3 protein: CASSPMAVDNSPLHF. CDR3 nucleotide sequence: TGTGCCAGCTCACCCATGGCGGTCGATAATTCACCCCTCCACTTT.

V and J are TRBV7-9 and TRBJ1-1, with TRBD1 matching over 10 bases. The CDR3 has 17 amino acids. After removal of 6 bases from V and 4 bases from J, the junction contained 14 bases not matched to a gene. The germline CDR1 and CDR2 sequences are SEHNR and FQNEAQ (reference sequence). The CDR3 region is CASRTSPGQGFGTEAFF. DNA for the CDR3: TGTGCCAGCAGAACGAGTCCGGGACAGGGGTTCGGCACTGAAGCTTTCTTT.

The chain employs TRBV30 and TRBJ1-6; D is unresolved. The germline V gene has CDR1 GTSNPN and CDR2 SVGIG (reference sequence). Trimming cost V 1 base and J 3 bases, with 10 bases left between them. The CDR3 has 15 residues. CDR3 DNA sequence: TGTGCCTGGAGTGCCAAGGACCGCTATAATTCACCCCTCCACTTT. This gives the protein CAWSAKDRYNSPLHF.

This clone was counted a single time. The chain joins TRBV12-3 or TRBV12-4 to TRBJ1-1; possible D gene TRBD1, 5 bases. The V end was cut by 7 bases, the J end by 11 bases, with 17 bases between. The CDR3 runs to 12 residues. The CDR3 DNA follows: TGTGCCAGCACCCTCGGGGACTCTGGCGCTTTCTTT. It encodes CASTLGDSGAFF.

V and J are TRBV5-6 and TRBJ1-2; D remains unclear. The germline V gene has CDR1 SGHDT and CDR2 YYEEEE. V was trimmed by 1 base and J by 3 bases, leaving 13 bases between them. This CDR3 has 15 amino acids. In DNA, the CDR3 is TGTGCCAGCAGCTTGAATGGGCTTCGGGACTATGGCTACACCTTC. It specifies CASSLNGLRDYGYTF.

The DNA of the CDR3 is TGTGCCAGCAGCACCTTCGGGGGGAGCCAGCCCTATGGCTACACCTTC. Its translation is CASSTFGGSQPYGYTF. The rearrangement links TRBV7-9 to TRBJ1-2; D may be TRBD1 (5 bases). V lost 5 bases and J 4 bases, leaving 20 bases between the germline ends. The CDR3 is 16 amino acids. Germline V gene data show CDR1 as SEHNR and CDR2 as FQNEAQ (reference sequence).